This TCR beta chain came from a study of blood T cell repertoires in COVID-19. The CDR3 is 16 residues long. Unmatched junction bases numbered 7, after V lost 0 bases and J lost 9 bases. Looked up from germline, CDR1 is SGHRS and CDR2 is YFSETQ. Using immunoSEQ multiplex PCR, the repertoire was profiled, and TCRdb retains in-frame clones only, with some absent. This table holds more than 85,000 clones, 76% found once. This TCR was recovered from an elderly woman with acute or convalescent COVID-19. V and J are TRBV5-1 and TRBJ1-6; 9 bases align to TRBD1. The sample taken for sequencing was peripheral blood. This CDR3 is CASSLEGGQGISPLHF. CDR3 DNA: TGCGCCAGCAGCTTGGAGGGGGGACAGGGAATTTCACCCCTCCACTTT.